The 24 T cell receptor beta chains below were found in one sample sequenced in a study of T cells expressing NK-cell markers. TCRdb derives one entry per CDR3 protein from the 5' RACE reads, leaving out DNA. The sample has a few hundred thousand distinct CDR3 sequences. Sequenced sample: blood T cells: a sorted CD56 or NKG2C T cell subset, CD4+ or CD8+ T cells, or bulk PBMC T cells (not recorded which). The receptors derive from a man aged 18 to 69 in good health.

V gene TRBV10-3 combines with J gene TRBJ2-7. Looked up from germline, CDR1 is ENHRY and CDR2 is SYGVKD. This CDR3 is 14 amino acids long. CDR3: CAISESRGTYEQYF.

The chain uses TRBV5-1 and TRBJ1-2; TCRdb gives TRBD1 as the D gene, but with no DNA this cannot be confirmed. Per the germline V gene, CDR1 is SGHRS and CDR2 is YFSETQ. This CDR3 has 16 amino acids. CDR3 loop: CASSLDTDSAIYGYTF.

The chain links TRBV15 to TRBJ1-5; TCRdb's D call of TRBD1 is untestable without DNA. Germline V gene data show CDR1 as LNHNV and CDR2 as YYDKDF (reference sequence). The CDR3 sequence is 13 residues long. The CDR3 here is CATSRGDRVDQHF.

V usage is TRBV10-3 and J usage is TRBJ1-4; lacking DNA, the TRBD1 call made by TCRdb goes unchecked. Germline V CDR1 and CDR2: ENHRY, SYGVKD. The CDR3 length is 13 residues. The CDR3 sequence: CAISETGNEKLFF.

The gene calls are TRBV6-1 and TRBJ1-4; TCRdb gives TRBD1 as the D gene, but with no DNA this cannot be confirmed. The CDR3 has 15 residues. Germline values: CDR1 MNHNS, CDR2 SASEGT. The CDR3 region is CASNKGGGSNEKLFF.

This chain joins TRBV7-6 and TRBJ2-3; TCRdb's D gene call, TRBD1, goes unchecked for lack of DNA. In germline, CDR1 is SGHVS, CDR2 FNYEAQ. The CDR3 has 15 amino acids. The CDR3 spells CASSPTGLMGATQYF.

The chain couples TRBV6-6 to TRBJ1-1. This CDR3 is built from 13 residues. The germline gives CDR1 MNHNY, CDR2 SVGAGI (reference sequence). CDR3 loop: CASSSLGDTEAFF.

The J gene is TRBJ2-3, the V gene TRBV29-1; TCRdb lists TRBD2, though no DNA is available to test this call. Germline CDR1 reads SQVTM; CDR2 reads ANQGSEA. The length of the CDR3 is 15 residues. CDR3 region: CSVVRLAGVADTQYF.

The V and J genes are TRBV7-9 and TRBJ2-5. This CDR3 comprises 14 residues. Looked up from germline, CDR1 is SEHNR and CDR2 is FQNEAQ (reference sequence). CDR3 sequence reads: CASSLDGSQETQYF.

The rearrangement joins TRBV12-3 or TRBV12-4 to TRBJ2-5; without DNA, the TCRdb call of TRBD2 cannot be checked. The CDR3 is 14 amino acids. The CDR3: CASSSKAKGQSQYF.

The chain combines TRBV12-3 or TRBV12-4 with TRBJ1-5; TCRdb proposes TRBD1, but this gene call is untestable without DNA. The CDR3 spans 16 residues. CDR3 residues: CASRYRDPYSNQPQHF.

The V call is TRBV29-1, the J call TRBJ1-4; TCRdb outputs TRBD1, but without DNA this stays unchecked. Per germline, CDR1 SQVTM and CDR2 ANQGSEA. The CDR3 is 14 residues long. The CDR3 sequence: CSVRQGAANEKLFF. Using reference TRBV29-1 and TRBJ1-4 for the parts outside the CDR3, the full variable domain is SAVISQKPSRDICQRGTSLTIQCQVDSQVTMMFWYRQQPGQSLTLIATANQGSEATYESGFVIDKFPISRPNLTFSTLTVSNMSPEDSSIYLCSVRQGAANEKLFFGSGTQLSVL.

This rearrangement joins TRBV5-1 to TRBJ1-1. The CDR3 is 15 residues long. In germline, CDR1 is SGHRS, CDR2 YFSETQ. CDR3 protein: CASSLLAQIDTEAFF.

CDR3 residues: CSARGGLDGNTIYF. The chain combines TRBV20-1 with TRBJ1-3. CDR1 is DFQATT and CDR2 is SNEGSKA in the germline V gene (reference sequence). The CDR3 is made up of 14 amino acids.

The rearrangement links TRBV5-5 to TRBJ2-5. Germline CDR1 is SGHKS and CDR2 is YYEKEE (reference sequence). The length of the CDR3 is 15 residues. CDR3 sequence: CASSGDGRYQETQYF. Supplemented by reference TRBV5-5 and TRBJ2-5, the full variable domain reads DAGVTQSPTHLIKTRGQQVTLRCSPISGHKSVSWYQQVLGQGPQFIFQYYEKEERGRGNFPDRFSARQFPNYSSELNVNALLLGDSALYLCASSGDGRYQETQYFGPGTRLLVL.

V and J are TRBV27 and TRBJ2-1; without DNA, the TCRdb call of TRBD2 cannot be checked. The CDR3 totals 15 residues. Looked up from germline, CDR1 is MNHEY and CDR2 is SMNVEV (reference sequence). CDR3: CASRGLAGGHNEQFF.

V and J are TRBV5-1 and TRBJ2-1; TCRdb names TRBD1, which stays unverified in the absence of DNA. The CDR3 covers 16 residues. Germline V lookup: CDR1 SGHRS, CDR2 YFSETQ. The CDR3: CASTPLWGAPFNEQFF.

This chain uses TRBV20-1 with TRBJ2-5. Per the germline V gene, CDR1 is DFQATT and CDR2 is SNEGSKA (reference sequence). This CDR3 comprises 12 residues. The CDR3: CSARTVPETQYF.

The V and J genes are TRBV12-3 or TRBV12-4 and TRBJ2-7; TCRdb names TRBD1, which stays unverified in the absence of DNA. The CDR3 is 15 amino acids. The CDR3 loop is CASSLAGTGVTGQYF.

The chain carries TRBV6-6 and TRBJ1-4; no DNA is available, so the TRBD1 call from TCRdb remains unchecked. The germline gives CDR1 MNHNY, CDR2 SVGAGI (reference sequence). The CDR3 has 11 residues. The CDR3: CASSGQEKLFF.

The chain employs TRBV6-1 and TRBJ2-5; the TCRdb call, TRBD1, lacks DNA for checking. The germline V gene encodes CDR1 MNHNS and CDR2 SASEGT. The CDR3 has 14 residues. The CDR3 loop is CASSPGQFWETQYF.

The chain joins TRBV12-3 or TRBV12-4 to TRBJ1-2. The CDR3 extends over 17 amino acids. CDR3 sequence: CASSLALTPNRVYGYTF.

This chain connects TRBV5-1 to TRBJ1-4; TCRdb gives TRBD1 as the D gene, but with no DNA this cannot be confirmed. The CDR3 consists of 16 residues. Germline V gene lookup returns CDR1 SGHRS and CDR2 YFSETQ. CDR3 region: CASSLRQVATNEKLFF.

The gene calls are TRBV7-9 and TRBJ1-2; no DNA is available, so the TRBD1 call from TCRdb remains unchecked. The CDR3 runs to 14 residues. Germline loops: CDR1 SEHNR, CDR2 FQNEAQ (reference sequence). The CDR3 sequence: CASSLSGTQYGYTF.